What follows are 19 T cell receptor beta chains derived from one specimen sequenced in a study of T-cell memory formation after mild COVID-19 (dated by TCRdb to about 2021). Library generation was performed with 5' RACE. Sequencer: Illumina NovaSeq 6000. The raw public reads went through TCRdb reprocessing: fastp at Q25, MiXCR clone calling, in-frame beta chains kept. Every entry covers one CDR3 protein and lists the most common genes and DNA from its rows. Present in this sample are 450,000 to 650,000 distinct CDR3 sequences, less than 25% of which were seen just once. The ten largest clones represent roughly 8.3% of the sample. The sequenced sample consisted of PBMCs or a T cell subset sorted from them (not recorded which). The receptors were sampled from an adult woman who had mild COVID-19 (a few samples of this study predate the infection). The sample titles of this study are shuffled in the database, so cell type and time point are left out; the donor was told from shared clones.

This clonotype was seen only a few times. The J gene is TRBJ2-5, the V gene TRBV7-7; TRBD2 aligns across 10 bases. Germline values: CDR1 SSHAT, CDR2 FNYEAQ (reference sequence). The V gene end was trimmed by 5 bases and the J gene end by 1 base; junction bases not matched to a gene: 7. The CDR3 runs 16 residues. The CDR3 loop reads CASSLGTSVSQETQYF. The CDR3 region has the DNA TGTGCCAGCAGCCTCGGGACTAGCGTCTCCCAAGAGACCCAGTACTTC.

This clonotype was seen a handful of times. The chain recombines TRBV20-1 with TRBJ2-3; D gene uncertain. V was trimmed by 0 bases and J by 0 bases, leaving 10 bases between them. The CDR3 has 15 amino acids. Germline-derived CDR1 and CDR2 are DFQATT and SNEGSKA (reference sequence). CDR3 bases: TGCAGTGCTAGAGAGATCAAAATGAGCACAGATACGCAGTATTTT. This codes for CSAREIKMSTDTQYF.

The rearrangement joins TRBV12-3 or TRBV12-4 to TRBJ2-1, with D uncertain. This CDR3 spans 14 amino acids. With 6 bases removed from V and 6 bases from J, the gap between germline ends came to 15 bases. The chain's CDR3 is CASRTGYFGNEQFF. CDR3 nucleotide sequence: TGTGCCAGCAGAACTGGATACTTCGGCAATGAGCAGTTCTTC.

The V gene is TRBV4-3, the J gene TRBJ1-2; TRBD1 agrees at 7 bases. Germline V gene lookup returns CDR1 LGHNA and CDR2 YSLEER. The V segment lost 0 bases and the J segment 4 bases; nucleotides outside the gene matches: 8. The CDR3 has 16 amino acids. CDR3 loop: CASSQDLTQGGYGYTF. For the CDR3, the DNA is TGCGCCAGCAGCCAAGACCTCACGCAGGGGGGCTATGGCTACACCTTC.

The chain has TRBV29-1 and TRBJ1-1; D possibly corresponds to TRBD1 (5 bases). V dropped 5 bases and J dropped 5 bases, with 15 bases sitting between them. This CDR3 spans 13 amino acids. The V gene's germline CDR1 is SQVTM and CDR2 ANQGSEA. The CDR3 sequence: CSVQAGSKTEAFF. In DNA form, the CDR3 reads TGCAGCGTTCAGGCAGGGTCTAAAACTGAAGCTTTCTTT.

The table lists this clonotype with many counts. The V gene is TRBV12-3 or TRBV12-4, the J gene TRBJ2-7; the D call may be TRBD1 or TRBD2 (6 bases each). Trimming removed 3 bases from V and 7 bases from J, with 13 bases in between. The CDR3 spans 13 residues. CDR3 DNA: TGTGCCAGCAGTTTCATGCTAGGGGGGGAGCAGTACTTC. It encodes CASSFMLGGEQYF.

This clonotype was found many times. The chain combines TRBV24-1 with TRBJ2-3, with 11 bases aligning to TRBD2. The junction had 13 bases not matched to a gene; V was cut back by 5 bases and J by 1 base. The CDR3 is made up of 19 amino acids. The germline V gene has CDR1 KGHDR and CDR2 SFDVKD. This chain's CDR3 is CATSGTGTSGPVRTDTQYF. CDR3 bases: TGTGCCACCAGTGGTACCGGGACTAGCGGCCCCGTGCGCACAGATACGCAGTATTTT.

This clonotype showed up many times. The chain employs TRBV24-1 and TRBJ2-2; TRBD1 agrees at 9 bases. Germline CDR1 KGHDR, CDR2 SFDVKD. After removal of 9 bases from V and 4 bases from J, the junction contained 8 bases not matched to a gene. This CDR3 comprises 15 residues. In DNA, the CDR3 is TGTGCCACCCTACCAGGACAGGGGTTCACCGGGGAGCTGTTTTTT. It yields the protein CATLPGQGFTGELFF.

This clonotype was seen more than once but under ten times. The chain links TRBV3-1 to TRBJ2-7, with D perhaps being TRBD1 or TRBD2 (6 bases each). This CDR3 comprises 13 residues. Trimming shortened V by 2 bases and J by 2 bases, and 7 bases separated the two germline ends. Germline CDR1 and CDR2: LGHDT and YNNKEL (reference sequence). CDR3 nucleotide sequence: TGTGCCAGCAGCCAACGGGGGCCCTACGAGCAGTACTTC. The encoded protein is CASSQRGPYEQYF.

J is TRBJ1-1 and V is TRBV29-1; 9 bases agree with TRBD1. The CDR3 is made up of 14 amino acids. CDR1 SQVTM and CDR2 ANQGSEA come from the germline V gene. The trim removed 3 bases at V and 4 bases at J, leaving 6 bases unmatched. The CDR3 region has the DNA TGCAGCGTTGACGATGGGGACAGGGTCACTGAAGCTTTCTTT. This sequence encodes CSVDDGDRVTEAFF.

This clonotype was seen a few times. V is TRBV6-6 and J is TRBJ2-1, with TRBD1 matching over 7 bases. The CDR3 consists of 16 residues. The ends lost 4 bases at V and 8 bases at J; junction bases unmatched: 14. CDR1 and CDR2 from the germline V gene are MNHNY and SVGAGI (reference sequence). CDR3 DNA sequence: TGTGCCAGCAGTTCAAGAGGGACAGTTTCAGGCGATGAGCAGTTCTTC. Translated: CASSSRGTVSGDEQFF.

To note about this clonotype: An end of the junction differs from the germline gene, which may be a read error. The chain has TRBV9 and TRBJ2-7; 12 bases are a match to TRBD2. Germline CDR1 reads SGDLS; CDR2 reads YYNGEE. This CDR3 comprises 14 residues. This CDR3 reads CASRVGTSGHEQYF. The CDR3 DNA follows: TGTGCCAGCCGCGTGGGGACTAGCGGGCACGAGCAGTACTTC.

V usage is TRBV20-1 and J usage is TRBJ2-1, with D maybe TRBD2 (6 bases). The germline CDR1 and CDR2 sequences are DFQATT and SNEGSKA (reference sequence). The ends were cut back, 7 bases at V and 0 bases at J, with 13 bases in the middle. The CDR3 has 14 amino acids. The CDR3: CSVRGMSSYNEQFF. The CDR3 DNA follows: TGCAGTGTTCGCGGGATGAGCTCCTACAATGAGCAGTTCTTC.

V gene TRBV7-3 combines with J gene TRBJ2-3, with D perhaps TRBD2 (6 bases). This CDR3 is built from 13 residues. Deletions cut 5 bases from V and 0 bases from J, with 6 bases between. Germline V lookup: CDR1 SGHTA, CDR2 FQGTGA. The CDR3 region has the DNA TGTGCCAGCAGCGCGGGGAGCACAGATACGCAGTATTTT. It yields the protein CASSAGSTDTQYF.

The V and J genes are TRBV4-1 and TRBJ1-3; unclear D gene. CDR3 length: 16 residues. V lost 0 bases and J lost 4, with 13 bases in between. The germline CDR1 and CDR2 sequences are MGHRA and YSYEKL. CDR3 region: CASSQDKATLGNTIYF. CDR3 nucleotide sequence: TGCGCCAGCAGCCAAGATAAAGCCACTCTCGGAAACACCATATATTTT.

In its sample, this clonotype was seen a few times. The gene calls are TRBV7-8 and TRBJ2-1; TRBD2 matches 8 bases. The trim removed 7 bases at V and 2 bases at J, leaving 7 bases unmatched. CDR1 is SGHVS and CDR2 is FQNEAQ in the germline V gene. The CDR3 is 15 residues long. The CDR3 here is CASNPTGGAYNEQFF. The CDR3 nucleotides are TGTGCCAGCAACCCCACGGGGGGGGCCTACAATGAGCAGTTCTTC.

This clonotype has just a few counts. This chain uses TRBV12-3 or TRBV12-4 with TRBJ2-1, with TRBD2 matching 9 bases. CDR3 length: 14 residues. V dropped 11 bases and J dropped 7; count of bases not matched to a gene: 12. This CDR3 reads CASHPGGGGNEQFF. DNA of the CDR3: TGTGCCTCCCACCCGGGCGGGGGGGGGAATGAGCAGTTCTTC.

This clonotype has a count of ten or more. The chain carries TRBV24-1 and TRBJ2-5; 10 bases map to TRBD2. Trimming took 6 bases from V and 5 from J; bases not matched to a gene: 11. The CDR3 is 16 amino acids. The germline gives CDR1 KGHDR, CDR2 SFDVKD. The CDR3 bases are TGTGCCACCAGTAAACGTACTAGCGGGATGGTGGAGACCCAGTACTTC. Amino acid sequence: CATSKRTSGMVETQYF.

This chain joins TRBV11-3 and TRBJ1-1, with D unresolved. This CDR3 region has 15 residues. From germline, CDR1 is SGHNT and CDR2 YENEEA. Trimming left V 5 bases short and J 2 bases short, with 15 bases between. DNA of the CDR3: TGTGCCAGCAGCCCCGGCAGCGGCCGAAACACTGAAGCTTTCTTT. Protein sequence: CASSPGSGRNTEAFF.